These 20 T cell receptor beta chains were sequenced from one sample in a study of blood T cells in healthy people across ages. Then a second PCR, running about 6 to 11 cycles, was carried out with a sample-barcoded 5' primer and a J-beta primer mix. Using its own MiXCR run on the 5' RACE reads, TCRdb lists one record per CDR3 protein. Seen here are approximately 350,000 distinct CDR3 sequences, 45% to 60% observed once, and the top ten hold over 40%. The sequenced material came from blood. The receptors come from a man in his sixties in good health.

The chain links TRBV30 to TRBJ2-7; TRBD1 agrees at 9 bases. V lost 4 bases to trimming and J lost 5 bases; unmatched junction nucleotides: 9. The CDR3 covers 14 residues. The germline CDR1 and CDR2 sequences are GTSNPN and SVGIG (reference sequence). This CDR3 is CAWIGGQGLNEQYF. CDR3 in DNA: TGTGCCTGGATTGGCGGACAGGGGTTGAACGAGCAGTACTTC.

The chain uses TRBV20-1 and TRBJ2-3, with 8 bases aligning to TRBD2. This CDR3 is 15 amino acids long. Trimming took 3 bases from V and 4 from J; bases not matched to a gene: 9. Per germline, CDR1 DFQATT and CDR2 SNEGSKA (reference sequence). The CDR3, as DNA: TGCAGTGCTAGGAGGGGCGGGAGGAGTCCAGATACGCAGTATTTT. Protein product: CSARRGGRSPDTQYF.

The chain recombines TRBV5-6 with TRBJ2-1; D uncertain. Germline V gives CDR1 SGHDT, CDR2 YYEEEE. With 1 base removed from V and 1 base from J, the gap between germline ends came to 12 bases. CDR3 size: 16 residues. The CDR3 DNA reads TGTGCCAGCAGCTTGAAAGGGTTTAATTCCTACAATGAGCAGTTCTTC. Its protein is CASSLKGFNSYNEQFF. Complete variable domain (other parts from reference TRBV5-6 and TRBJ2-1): DAGVTQSPTHLIKTRGQQVTLRCSPKSGHDTVSWYQQALGQGPQFIFQYYEEEERQRGNFPDRFSGHQFPNYSSELNVNALLLGDSALYLCASSLKGFNSYNEQFFGPGTRLTVL.

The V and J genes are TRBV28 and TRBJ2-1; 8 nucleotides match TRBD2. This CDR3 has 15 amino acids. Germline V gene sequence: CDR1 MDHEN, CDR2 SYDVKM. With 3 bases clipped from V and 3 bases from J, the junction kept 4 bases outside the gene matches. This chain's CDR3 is CASSLSGSIYNEQFF. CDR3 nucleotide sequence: TGTGCCAGCAGTTTGAGCGGGAGTATCTACAATGAGCAGTTCTTC.

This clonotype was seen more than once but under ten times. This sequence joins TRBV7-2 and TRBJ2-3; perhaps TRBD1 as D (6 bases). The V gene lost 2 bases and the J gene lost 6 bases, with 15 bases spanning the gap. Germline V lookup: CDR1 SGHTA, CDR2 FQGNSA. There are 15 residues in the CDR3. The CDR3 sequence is CASSLSRDRGDTQYF. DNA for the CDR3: TGTGCCAGCAGCTTAAGCCGGGATAGGGGGGATACGCAGTATTTT.

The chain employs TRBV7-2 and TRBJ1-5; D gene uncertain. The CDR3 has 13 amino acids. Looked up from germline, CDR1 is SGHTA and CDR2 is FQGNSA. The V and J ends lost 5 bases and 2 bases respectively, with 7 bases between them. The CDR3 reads CASSPRRNQPQHF. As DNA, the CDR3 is TGTGCCAGCAGCCCGCGCCGCAATCAGCCCCAGCATTTT.

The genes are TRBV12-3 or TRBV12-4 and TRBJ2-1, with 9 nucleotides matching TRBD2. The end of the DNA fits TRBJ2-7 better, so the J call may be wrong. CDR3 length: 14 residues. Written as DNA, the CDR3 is TGTGCCAGCAGTCCCGGGACTAGCCTCAATGAGCAGTACTTC. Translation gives CASSPGTSLNEQYF.

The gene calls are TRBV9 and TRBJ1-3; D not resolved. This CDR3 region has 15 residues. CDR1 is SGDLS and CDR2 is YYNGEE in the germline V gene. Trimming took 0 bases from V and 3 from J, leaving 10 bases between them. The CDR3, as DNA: TGTGCCAGCAGCGTAGGACAAAGCTTTGGAAACACCATATATTTT. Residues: CASSVGQSFGNTIYF.

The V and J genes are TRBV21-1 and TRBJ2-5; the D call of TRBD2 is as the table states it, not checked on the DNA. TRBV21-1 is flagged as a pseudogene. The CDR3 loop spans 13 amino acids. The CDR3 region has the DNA TGTGCCAGCCTTAGGGGGAGACAAGAGACCCAGTACTTC. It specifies CASLRGRQETQYF.

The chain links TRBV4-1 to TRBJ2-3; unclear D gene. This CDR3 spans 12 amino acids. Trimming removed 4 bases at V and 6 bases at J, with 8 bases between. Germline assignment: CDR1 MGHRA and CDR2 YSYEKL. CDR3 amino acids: CASSRVADTQYF. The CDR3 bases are TGCGCCAGCAGCCGGGTGGCGGATACGCAGTATTTT.

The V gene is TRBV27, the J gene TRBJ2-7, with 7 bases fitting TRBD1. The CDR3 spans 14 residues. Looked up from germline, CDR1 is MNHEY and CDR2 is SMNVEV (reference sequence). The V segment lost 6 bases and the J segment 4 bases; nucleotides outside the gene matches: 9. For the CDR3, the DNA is TGTGCCAGCAGCATCGGGACAGAGCCATACGAGCAGTACTTC. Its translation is CASSIGTEPYEQYF.

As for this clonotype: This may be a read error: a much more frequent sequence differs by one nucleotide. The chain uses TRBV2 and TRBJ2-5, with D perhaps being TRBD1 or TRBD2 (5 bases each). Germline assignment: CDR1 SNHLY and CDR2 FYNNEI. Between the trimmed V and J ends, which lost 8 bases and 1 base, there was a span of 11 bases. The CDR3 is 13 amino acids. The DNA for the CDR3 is TGTGCCAGCGGGGGATCTTTCCAAGAGACCCAGTACTTC. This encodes CASGGSFQETQYF.

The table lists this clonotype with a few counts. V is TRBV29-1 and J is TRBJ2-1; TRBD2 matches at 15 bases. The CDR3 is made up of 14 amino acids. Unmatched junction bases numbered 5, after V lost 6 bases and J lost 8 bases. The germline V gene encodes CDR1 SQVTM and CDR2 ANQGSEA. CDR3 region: CSVGTSGRNYEQFF. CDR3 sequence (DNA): TGCAGCGTCGGGACTAGCGGGAGGAACTATGAGCAGTTCTTC.

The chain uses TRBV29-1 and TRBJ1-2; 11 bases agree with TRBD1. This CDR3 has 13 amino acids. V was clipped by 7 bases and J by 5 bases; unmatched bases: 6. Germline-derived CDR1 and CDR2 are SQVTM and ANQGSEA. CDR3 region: CSASDRGLYGYTF. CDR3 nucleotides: TGCAGCGCGTCGGACAGGGGGCTTTATGGCTACACCTTC.

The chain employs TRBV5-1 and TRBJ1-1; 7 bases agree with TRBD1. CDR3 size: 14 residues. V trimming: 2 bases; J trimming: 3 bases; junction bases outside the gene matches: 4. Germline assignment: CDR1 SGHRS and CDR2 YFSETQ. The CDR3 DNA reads TGCGCCAGCAGCTTCCAGGGGGGATACACTGAAGCTTTCTTT. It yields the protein CASSFQGGYTEAFF. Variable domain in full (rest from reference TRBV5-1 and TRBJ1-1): KAGVTQTPRYLIKTRGQQVTLSCSPISGHRSVSWYQQTPGQGLQFLFEYFSETQRNKGNFPGRFSGRQFSNSRSEMNVSTLELGDSALYLCASSFQGGYTEAFFGQGTRLTVV.

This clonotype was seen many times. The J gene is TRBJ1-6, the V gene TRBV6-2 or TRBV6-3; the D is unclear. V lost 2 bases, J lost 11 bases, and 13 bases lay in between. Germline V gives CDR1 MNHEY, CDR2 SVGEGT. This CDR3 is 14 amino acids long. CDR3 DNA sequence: TGTGCCAGCAGTTACGCCTCAGGAGGGCCACCCCTCCACTTT. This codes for CASSYASGGPPLHF.

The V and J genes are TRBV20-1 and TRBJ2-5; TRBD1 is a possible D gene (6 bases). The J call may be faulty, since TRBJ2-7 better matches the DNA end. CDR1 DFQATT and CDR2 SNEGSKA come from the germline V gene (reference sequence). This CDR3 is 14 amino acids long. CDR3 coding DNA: TGCAGTGCTAGAGATCAGAACAGGGCCTACGAGCAGTACTTC. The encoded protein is CSARDQNRAYEQYF.

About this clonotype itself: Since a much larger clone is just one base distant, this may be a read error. The CDR3 protein is CASSPSTGAVEQFF. The CDR3 DNA sequence: TGTGCCAGCAGTCCCTCGACAGGGGCGGTCGAGCAGTTCTTC. This chain links TRBV27 with TRBJ2-7; TRBD1 matches at 8 bases. The J call may be faulty, since TRBJ2-1 better matches the DNA end. The CDR3 runs 14 residues. In germline, CDR1 is MNHEY, CDR2 SMNVEV (reference sequence).

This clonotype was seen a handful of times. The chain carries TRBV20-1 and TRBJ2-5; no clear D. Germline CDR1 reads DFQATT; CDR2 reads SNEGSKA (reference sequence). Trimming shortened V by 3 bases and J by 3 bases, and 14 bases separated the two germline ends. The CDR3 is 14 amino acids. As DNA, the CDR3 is TGCAGTGCTAGTAGTAAAATGGGGAAAGAGACCCAGTACTTC. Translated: CSASSKMGKETQYF.

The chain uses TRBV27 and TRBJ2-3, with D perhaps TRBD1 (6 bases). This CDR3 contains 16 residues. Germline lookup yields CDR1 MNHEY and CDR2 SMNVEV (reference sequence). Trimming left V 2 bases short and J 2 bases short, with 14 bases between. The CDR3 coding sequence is TGTGCCAGCAGTTTACTCGGCAGGGGCCTCACAGATACGCAGTATTTT. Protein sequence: CASSLLGRGLTDTQYF.